The 5 T cell receptor beta chains reported below all come from one sample, sequenced in a study of technical replicates of blood from a handful of donors. Clones were read by immunoSEQ multiplex PCR, and TCRdb kept only the in-frame ones, dropping some. The table lists about 76,000 clones, roughly 85% of them singletons. Material for sequencing was PBMCs. Source of these receptors: a human donor in good health. Some clones in this sample may be carry-over from other donors' samples.

This clone was seen only once. This chain links TRBV19 with TRBJ2-3; 13 nucleotides agree with TRBD2. Germline CDR1 and CDR2: LNHDA and SQIVND (reference sequence). This CDR3 is built from 19 residues. The J segment lost 0 bases and the V segment lost 2 bases, leaving 8 bases of the junction unmatched. Here the CDR3 DNA reads TGTGCCAGTAGTATAAGGGGGTGGACTAGCGGGAGTAGCACAGATACGCAGTATTTT. It yields the protein CASSIRGWTSGSSTDTQYF. The complete variable domain, with remaining parts taken from reference TRBV19 and TRBJ2-3, reads DGGITQSPKYLFRKEGQNVTLSCEQNLNHDAMYWYRQDPGQGLRLIYYSQIVNDFQKGDIAEGYSVSREKKESFPLTVTSAQKNPTAFYLCASSIRGWTSGSSTDTQYFGPGTRLTVL.

The J gene is TRBJ2-7, the V gene TRBV30, with 11 bases identical to TRBD2. The CDR3 loop spans 15 amino acids. Germline-derived CDR1 and CDR2 are GTSNPN and SVGIG (reference sequence). The V segment lost 0 bases and the J segment 6 bases; nucleotides outside the gene matches: 7. The CDR3 bases are TGTGCCTGGAGTGTGCTCGGACTAGCGGGTATCGAGCAGTACTTC. This translates into CAWSVLGLAGIEQYF.

This clone was seen only once. The chain uses TRBV18 and TRBJ1-3, with 7 bases matching TRBD1. The CDR3 totals 16 residues. V was pared by 0 bases and J by 4 bases, with 6 bases of the junction left unmatched. Germline-derived CDR1 and CDR2 are KGHSH and LQKENI. CDR3 in DNA: TGTGCCAGCTCACCACCGGGACAGTTGAGAGGAAACACCATATATTTT. Protein sequence: CASSPPGQLRGNTIYF.

The chain couples TRBV6-5 to TRBJ1-2; 7 positions agree with TRBD1. In germline, CDR1 is MNHEY, CDR2 SVGAGI. Trimming at V came to 6 bases and at J to 5 bases, leaving 3 bases not matched to a gene. CDR3 length: 12 amino acids. Here the CDR3 reads CASRGTDYGYTF. As DNA, the CDR3 is TGTGCCAGCAGGGGGACAGATTATGGCTACACCTTC.

The chain uses TRBV14 and TRBJ2-7, with a tentative D call TRBD2 (5 bases). Trimming left V 4 bases short and J 0 bases short, with 10 bases between. The CDR3 length is 14 residues. Germline V gives CDR1 SGHDN, CDR2 FVKESK. The CDR3 coding sequence is TGTGCCAGCAGCCTCTTGGACTCCTCCTACGAGCAGTACTTC. This sequence encodes CASSLLDSSYEQYF.